This entry is about one TCR beta chain. No antigen is known for it. Method: immunoSEQ multiplex PCR; TCRdb's copy keeps in-frame clones and lacks some. The sample has 70,000 to 85,000 clones, roughly 90% seen once. These data belong to a study of resident and recirculating memory T cells in vitiligo. CDR3 length: 16 residues. The junction had 12 bases not matched to a gene; V was cut back by 5 bases and J by 4 bases. Germline V gives CDR1 SEHNR, CDR2 FQNEAQ (reference sequence). Stable patients also lacked confetti depigmentation, a sign of active vitiligo. Study results and limitations: No unique dominant TCR clone was found in vitiligo lesions.

Input material: blood. The gene calls are TRBV7-9 and TRBJ1-1, with 8 bases that match TRBD1. The clonotype originates from a male donor with vitiligo. CDR3 in amino acids: CASSEGQAVLFTEAFF. CDR3 coding DNA: TGTGCCAGCAGCGAGGGACAGGCCGTCCTCTTCACTGAAGCTTTCTTT.